This TCR beta chain was sequenced for a study of T cell repertoires in cytomegalovirus infection. MiXCR, applied by TCRdb to the reads, yields one record per CDR3 protein. The table includes roughly 280,000 distinct CDR3 sequences, roughly an eighth detected once. This clonotype came up many times. The germline V gene has CDR1 MNHEY and CDR2 SVGEGT. V was cut by 2 bases and J by 7 bases, with 9 bases left in between. The CDR3 has 13 amino acids. Sequences were obtained from PBMCs. The chain combines TRBV6-2 or TRBV6-3 with TRBJ1-5; the D gene is possibly TRBD1 (6 bases). The receptor was isolated from a human donor in good health (CMV status not recorded). Some clones in this sample may be carry-over from other donors' samples. CDR3 nucleotide sequence: TGTGCCAGCAGTTACGAGGGGGTGCAGCCCCAGCATTTT. It yields the protein CASSYEGVQPQHF.